The clone carrying this TCR beta chain was seen many times. Antigen unknown. Per germline, CDR1 SGHAT and CDR2 FQNNGV. CDR3 length: 15 residues. V dropped 6 bases and J dropped 3 bases, with 17 bases sitting between them. TCR beta CDR3 region amplification was performed from RNA transcripts. The HTBI primer set was used in a first-round RT-PCR of the TCR CDR3. Each CDR3 protein gets one entry after TCRdb re-called the multiplex PCR reads with MiXCR. The sample holds roughly 530,000 distinct CDR3 sequences, approximately 17% seen once. The sample belongs to a study of T cells in Graves' hyperthyroidism and ophthalmopathy. Whole-study findings and limits: Using 13 V-J features, a model discriminated ophthalmopathy from stable hyperthyroidism.

Pregnant or lactating patients were excluded, as were those with uncontrolled infection or other autoimmune disease. The sequencing sample was made of blood. The sequence came from a woman aged 18-35 years with Graves' ophthalmopathy. This chain uses TRBV11-2 with TRBJ1-1; D call uncertain. The DNA of the CDR3 is TGTGCCAGCAGGCGAATAGGGATGAGGCACACTGAAGCTTTCTTT. Protein: CASRRIGMRHTEAFF. The entire variable domain, with the rest obtained from reference TRBV11-2 and TRBJ1-1, is as follows: EAGVAQSPRYKIIEKRQSVAFWCNPISGHATLYWYQQILGQGPKLLIQFQNNGVVDDSQLPKDRFSAERLKGVDSTLKIQPAKLEDSAVYLCASRRIGMRHTEAFFGQGTRLTVV.